This T cell receptor beta chain was recovered during a study of T cell clonality in common variable immunodeficiency. Study outcomes and limitations: Fewer deletions and N-nucleotide insertions were reportedly seen in common variable immunodeficiency TCR beta sequences. Repertoire-complication correlations in CVID were limited by patient heterogeneity.

Replacement immunoglobulin had been given to every CVID subject for at least one year. Some clones are missing from TCRdb's copy, which holds only in-frame ones; the method was immunoSEQ multiplex PCR. Sampling found over 30,000 clones, none seen once. The trim removed 4 bases at V and 7 bases at J, leaving 4 bases unmatched. Germline V gene sequence: CDR1 KGHSH, CDR2 LQKENI. The CDR3 is 13 residues long. As concerns this clone: Its antigen remains unknown. Read sequence stops 3 residues before the CDR3 end, and the germline J gene provides the missing end.

The sequencing input was peripheral blood mononuclear cells. The receptor comes from a human donor with common variable immunodeficiency. The chain is built from TRBV18 and TRBJ2-1; the match to TRBD2 covers 7 bases. CDR3 amino acids: CASSRELANEQFF. The sequenced part of the CDR3 DNA is TGTGCCAGCTCACGCGAACTAGCGAATGAG.